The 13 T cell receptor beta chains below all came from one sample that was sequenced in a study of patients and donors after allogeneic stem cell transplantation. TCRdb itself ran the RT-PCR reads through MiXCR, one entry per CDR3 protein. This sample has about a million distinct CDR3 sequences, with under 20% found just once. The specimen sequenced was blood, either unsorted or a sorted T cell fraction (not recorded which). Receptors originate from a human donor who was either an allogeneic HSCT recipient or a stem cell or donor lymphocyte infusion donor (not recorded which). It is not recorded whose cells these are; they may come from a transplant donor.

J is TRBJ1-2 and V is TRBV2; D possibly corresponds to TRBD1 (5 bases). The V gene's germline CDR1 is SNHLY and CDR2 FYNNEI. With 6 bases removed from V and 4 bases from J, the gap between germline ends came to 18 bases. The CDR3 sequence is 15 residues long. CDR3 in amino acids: CASRGDRGGPYGYTF. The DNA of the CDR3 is TGTGCCAGCAGGGGGGATAGGGGAGGCCCCTATGGCTACACCTTC.

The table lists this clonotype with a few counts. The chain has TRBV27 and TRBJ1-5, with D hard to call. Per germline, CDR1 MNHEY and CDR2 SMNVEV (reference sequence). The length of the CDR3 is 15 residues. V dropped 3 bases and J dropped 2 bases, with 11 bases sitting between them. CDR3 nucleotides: TGTGCCAGCAGTTTCGACGGGGTGGGCAATCAGCCCCAGCATTTT. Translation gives CASSFDGVGNQPQHF.

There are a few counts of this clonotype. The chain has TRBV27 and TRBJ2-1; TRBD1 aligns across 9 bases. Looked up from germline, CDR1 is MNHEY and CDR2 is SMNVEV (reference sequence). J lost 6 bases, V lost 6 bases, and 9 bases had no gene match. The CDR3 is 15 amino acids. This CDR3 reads CASRGGTGYANEQFF. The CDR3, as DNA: TGTGCCAGCAGAGGTGGGACAGGGTACGCCAATGAGCAGTTCTTC.

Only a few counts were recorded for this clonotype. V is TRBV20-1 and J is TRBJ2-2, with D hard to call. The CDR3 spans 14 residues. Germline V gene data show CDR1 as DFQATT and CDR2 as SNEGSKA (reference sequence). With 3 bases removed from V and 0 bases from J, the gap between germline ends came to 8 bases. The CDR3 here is CSASPRSNTGELFF. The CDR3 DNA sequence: TGCAGTGCTAGTCCCAGGTCGAACACCGGGGAGCTGTTTTTT.

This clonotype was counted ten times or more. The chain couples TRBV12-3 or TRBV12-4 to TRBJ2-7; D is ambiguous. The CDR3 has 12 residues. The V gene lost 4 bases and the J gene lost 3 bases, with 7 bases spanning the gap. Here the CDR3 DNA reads TGTGCCAGCAGTTCCGTCGGCTACGAGCAGTACTTC. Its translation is CASSSVGYEQYF.

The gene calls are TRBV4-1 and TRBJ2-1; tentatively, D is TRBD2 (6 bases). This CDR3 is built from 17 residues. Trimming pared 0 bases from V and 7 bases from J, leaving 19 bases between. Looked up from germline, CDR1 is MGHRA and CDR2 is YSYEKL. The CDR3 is CASSQDLGLKEENEQFF. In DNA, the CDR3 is TGCGCCAGCAGCCAAGACCTAGGACTAAAGGAGGAGAATGAGCAGTTCTTC.

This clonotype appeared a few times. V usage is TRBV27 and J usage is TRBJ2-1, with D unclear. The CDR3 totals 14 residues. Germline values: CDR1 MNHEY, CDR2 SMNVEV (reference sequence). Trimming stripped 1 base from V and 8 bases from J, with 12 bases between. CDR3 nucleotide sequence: TGTGCCAGCAGTTTATTTGTCCCGACTTATGAGCAGTTCTTC. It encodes CASSLFVPTYEQFF.

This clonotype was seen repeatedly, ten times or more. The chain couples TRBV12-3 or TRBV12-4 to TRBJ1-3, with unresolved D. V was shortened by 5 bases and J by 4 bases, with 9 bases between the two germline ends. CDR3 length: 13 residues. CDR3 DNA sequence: TGTGCCAGCAGTACCGCCCCGGGAAACACCATATATTTT. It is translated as CASSTAPGNTIYF.

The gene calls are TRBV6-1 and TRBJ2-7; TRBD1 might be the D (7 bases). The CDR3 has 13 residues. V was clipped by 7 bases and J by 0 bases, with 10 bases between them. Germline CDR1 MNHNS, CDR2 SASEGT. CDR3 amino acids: CASTRDSSYEQYF. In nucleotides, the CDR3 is TGTGCCAGCACGCGGGACAGCTCCTACGAGCAGTACTTC.

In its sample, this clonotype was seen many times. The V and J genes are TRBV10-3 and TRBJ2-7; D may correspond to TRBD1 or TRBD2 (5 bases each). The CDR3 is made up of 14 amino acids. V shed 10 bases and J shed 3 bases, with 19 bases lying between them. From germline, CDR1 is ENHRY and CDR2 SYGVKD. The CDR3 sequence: CATQTRDESYEQYF. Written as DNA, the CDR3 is TGTGCCACCCAAACCCGGGACGAAAGCTACGAGCAGTACTTC.

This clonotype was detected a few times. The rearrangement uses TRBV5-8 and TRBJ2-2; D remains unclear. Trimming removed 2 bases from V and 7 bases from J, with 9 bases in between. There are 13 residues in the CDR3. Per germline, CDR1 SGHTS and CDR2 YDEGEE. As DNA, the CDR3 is TGTGCCAGCAGCTTAGCACAGAACGGGGAGCTGTTTTTT. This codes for CASSLAQNGELFF.

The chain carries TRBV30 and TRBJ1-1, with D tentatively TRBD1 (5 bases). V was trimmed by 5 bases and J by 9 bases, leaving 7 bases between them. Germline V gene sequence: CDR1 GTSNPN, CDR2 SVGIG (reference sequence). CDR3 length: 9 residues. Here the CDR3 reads CAWGTQAFF. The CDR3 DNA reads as TGTGCCTGGGGGACCCAAGCTTTCTTT.

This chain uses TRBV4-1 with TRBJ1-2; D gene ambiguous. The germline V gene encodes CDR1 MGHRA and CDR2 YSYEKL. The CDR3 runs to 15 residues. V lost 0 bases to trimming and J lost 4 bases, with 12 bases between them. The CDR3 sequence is CASSQEYSFFYGYTF. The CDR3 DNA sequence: TGCGCCAGCAGCCAAGAATACAGTTTCTTCTATGGCTACACCTTC.